A single sample is the source of the 26 T cell receptor beta chains below, sequenced in a study of monozygotic twins with inflammatory bowel disease. Each CDR3 protein gets one entry in TCRdb, which reprocessed the 5' RACE reads and gives no DNA. The table lists 350,000 to 400,000 distinct CDR3 sequences, with 2.5% to 3% in the top ten. The sample was blood. The receptor set was obtained from a human donor with ulcerative colitis or Crohn's disease, or a healthy co-twin of an affected twin (not recorded which).

This chain uses TRBV29-1 with TRBJ2-4; no DNA is available, so the TRBD1 call from TCRdb remains unchecked. CDR1 is SQVTM, CDR2 ANQGSEA, per germline. The length of the CDR3 is 15 residues. CDR3 sequence reads: CSGWENSQGSGSQYF.

This chain uses TRBV5-1 with TRBJ2-3; absent DNA, TCRdb's TRBD1 call cannot be checked. The germline V gene encodes CDR1 SGHRS and CDR2 YFSETQ. CDR3 length: 13 amino acids. This chain's CDR3 is CASSLIPADTQYF.

CDR3 sequence reads: CASSQQGGLNTEAFF. V and J are TRBV5-1 and TRBJ1-1; absent DNA, TCRdb's TRBD1 call cannot be checked. CDR1 is SGHRS and CDR2 is YFSETQ in the germline V gene. CDR3 length: 15 amino acids.

This sequence joins TRBV4-1 and TRBJ1-1. The germline CDR1 and CDR2 sequences are MGHRA and YSYEKL. This CDR3 contains 14 residues. CDR3 in amino acids: CASSPNSRRIEAFF.

The V call is TRBV6-5, the J call TRBJ2-7. The V gene's germline CDR1 is MNHEY and CDR2 SVGAGI. The CDR3 is made up of 12 amino acids. The CDR3 loop is CASSPSVREQYF.

The chain joins TRBV16 to TRBJ1-5; absent DNA, TCRdb's TRBD1 call cannot be checked. The CDR3 extends over 17 amino acids. The V gene's germline CDR1 is KGHSY and CDR2 FQNENV. The CDR3 reads CASSQSHGGDGNQPQHF.

The chain employs TRBV5-1 and TRBJ2-1; TCRdb's D call, TRBD1, is unchecked because there is no DNA. Germline V gene lookup returns CDR1 SGHRS and CDR2 YFSETQ. The CDR3 contains 15 residues. The CDR3 protein is CASIDRDRSYNEQFF.

The chain uses TRBV5-1 and TRBJ2-1; TCRdb lists TRBD1, though no DNA is available to test this call. There are 16 residues in the CDR3. The germline CDR1 and CDR2 sequences are SGHRS and YFSETQ. The CDR3 loop is CASSAAGGSSYNEQFF.

The V and J genes are TRBV7-2 and TRBJ2-5; the D call of TRBD1 rests on TCRdb alone, since no DNA is present to check it. CDR1 and CDR2 from the germline V gene are SGHTA and FQGNSA. CDR3 length: 15 residues. CDR3 residues: CASSRATGAAETQYF.

The J gene is TRBJ1-5, the V gene TRBV5-6; the TRBD1 assignment by TCRdb is unverifiable without DNA. The CDR3 runs to 14 residues. Per the germline V gene, CDR1 is SGHDT and CDR2 is YYEEEE. This CDR3 reads CASSLAGGSQPQHF.

The chain uses TRBV7-2 and TRBJ1-1; the D call of TRBD1 rests on TCRdb alone, since no DNA is present to check it. The CDR3 extends over 15 amino acids. Germline V CDR1 and CDR2: SGHTA, FQGNSA. The CDR3 is CASSPWTGIDTEAFF.

The chain recombines TRBV7-8 with TRBJ2-1; checking the TCRdb D call of TRBD1 is not possible without DNA. CDR1 is SGHVS and CDR2 is FQNEAQ in the germline V gene. The CDR3 sequence is 16 residues long. The CDR3 sequence is CASSPRPRTSGNEQFF.

CDR3 protein: CASSLHQGLYYEQYF. The rearrangement uses TRBV12-3 or TRBV12-4 and TRBJ2-7; TCRdb reports TRBD2, a call that lacks DNA to check it against. The CDR3 covers 15 residues.

Here the CDR3 reads CASSLASASGGYNEQFF. The V gene is TRBV7-2, the J gene TRBJ2-1; TCRdb selects TRBD2, and the lack of DNA leaves this call unchecked. Germline V lookup: CDR1 SGHTA, CDR2 FQGNSA. The CDR3 is 17 residues long.

The CDR3 spells CASSEPAGTGAPKQYF. The V and J genes are TRBV6-1 and TRBJ2-7; no DNA is available, so the TRBD1 call from TCRdb remains unchecked. CDR1 and CDR2 from the germline V gene are MNHNS and SASEGT. The CDR3 totals 16 residues.

The rearrangement uses TRBV29-1 and TRBJ2-1; TCRdb proposes TRBD1, but this gene call is untestable without DNA. Germline V gene data show CDR1 as SQVTM and CDR2 as ANQGSEA. This CDR3 is 16 amino acids long. The chain's CDR3 is CSVDRTQGGYDNEQFF.

The chain combines TRBV3-1 with TRBJ2-7; TCRdb lists TRBD2, though no DNA is available to test this call. There are 16 residues in the CDR3. CDR1 LGHDT and CDR2 YNNKEL come from the germline V gene (reference sequence). CDR3 amino acids: CASSQESGLLLYEQYF.

The CDR3 loop is CATSRTGVEQYF. This rearrangement joins TRBV3-1 to TRBJ2-7; the D gene TCRdb calls, TRBD1, cannot be checked with no DNA. Germline-derived CDR1 and CDR2 are LGHDT and YNNKEL (reference sequence). This CDR3 comprises 12 residues.

V gene TRBV7-3 combines with J gene TRBJ2-2; the TCRdb D gene call, TRBD1, has no DNA to confirm it. The CDR3 is 16 amino acids. Germline-derived CDR1 and CDR2 are SGHTA and FQGTGA. The CDR3 reads CASSPFGTGNTGELFF.

The chain joins TRBV28 to TRBJ2-1; checking the TCRdb D call of TRBD1 is not possible without DNA. This CDR3 has 16 amino acids. Looked up from germline, CDR1 is MDHEN and CDR2 is SYDVKM. This chain's CDR3 is CASSLSGGGQYNVQFF.

The J gene is TRBJ2-7, the V gene TRBV6-2 or TRBV6-3; TCRdb proposes TRBD1, but this gene call is untestable without DNA. In germline, CDR1 is MNHEY, CDR2 SVGEGT. The CDR3 contains 14 residues. CDR3 residues: CASSYLTGTYEQYF.

Here the CDR3 reads CASSPPDRGTYEQYF. V is TRBV7-7 and J is TRBJ2-7; TCRdb selects TRBD1, and the lack of DNA leaves this call unchecked. The CDR3 totals 15 residues. Germline CDR1 SSHAT, CDR2 FNYEAQ (reference sequence).

The chain recombines TRBV29-1 with TRBJ1-2; without DNA, the TCRdb call of TRBD1 cannot be checked. Germline loops: CDR1 SQVTM, CDR2 ANQGSEA. This CDR3 comprises 12 residues. The CDR3 reads CVLGQGNYGYTF.

V gene TRBV12-3 or TRBV12-4 combines with J gene TRBJ2-7; the D gene TCRdb calls, TRBD1, cannot be checked with no DNA. This CDR3 contains 12 residues. CDR3 sequence reads: CASSPTGREQYF.

The V and J genes are TRBV20-1 and TRBJ2-1; TCRdb selects TRBD1, and the lack of DNA leaves this call unchecked. The CDR3 runs to 15 residues. Germline lookup yields CDR1 DFQATT and CDR2 SNEGSKA (reference sequence). The CDR3 is CSARDGPLGYNEQFF.

The chain carries TRBV7-9 and TRBJ1-4. This CDR3 spans 16 amino acids. From germline, CDR1 is SEHNR and CDR2 FQNEAQ (reference sequence). This chain's CDR3 is CASSSGRGVAGEKLFF. The whole variable domain, filled in from reference TRBV7-9 and TRBJ1-4, reads DTGVSQNPRHKITKRGQNVTFRCDPISEHNRLYWYRQTLGQGPEFLTYFQNEAQLEKSRLLSDRFSAERPKGSFSTLEIQRTEQGDSAMYLCASSSGRGVAGEKLFFGSGTQLSVL.